This TCR beta chain was sequenced in a study of blood T cells in healthy people across ages. Comments on this clonotype: Its antigen is not identified.

Notes on the study in general: Naive and antigen-experienced cells could not be conclusively compared, given unsorted PBMCs. Donors of long life had a larger count of naive CD4+ cells and greater diversity than aged donors.

Isolation yielded PBMCs, at least 7 million per sample, in every case. PCR was performed a second time for about 7 to 11 cycles using a sample-barcoded 5' primer and a J-beta primer mix. Every single cDNA molecule received a tag from a template-switch adaptor with 12 random nucleotides. Using its own MiXCR run on the 5' RACE reads, TCRdb lists one record per CDR3 protein. The data show 1.8 million or so distinct CDR3 sequences, about two fifths seen once. The material sequenced was blood. The sequence was collected from a human donor in good health.

CDR3 sequence (DNA): TGTGCCAGCAGCTTAACAGGGGGCGAAGACTATGGCTACACCTTC. Protein: CASSLTGGEDYGYTF. The chain has TRBV7-3 and TRBJ1-2, with 7 bases identical to TRBD1. This CDR3 is built from 15 residues. Trimming at V came to 0 bases and at J to 3 bases, leaving 4 bases not matched to a gene. Germline-derived CDR1 and CDR2 are SGHTA and FQGTGA.